This T cell receptor beta chain was recovered during a study of CD8+CD57+ T cells in acquired aplastic anemia. Study-wide background: Quantities of DNA derived from sorted CD4+ and CD8+ cells averaged around 3.2 ug. CD4+ reads averaged about 10.8 million in healthy donors.

CDR1 and CDR2 (germline): SGHTA, FQGNSA. Trimming shortened V by 7 bases and J by 11 bases, and 20 bases separated the two germline ends. There are 13 residues in the CDR3. Both TCR beta VDJ combination and CDR3 sequence profiling were carried out. Genomic DNA was the template for this profiling. TCRdb re-called the reads with MiXCR, one entry per CDR3 protein. The sample comprises approximately 380,000 distinct CDR3 sequences, 65% to 80% of which are singletons, and 4% rests with the top ten. On this clonotype: Its antigen is unidentified.

Study-wide results and limits: Patients and controls were found to share some 30 CD8+ CDR3 sequences. Patients were compared with controls for CD8+ Simpson's diversity, and no significant difference emerged.

The sequence was collected from a human donor in good health, serving as a control. The chain joins TRBV7-2 to TRBJ1-1; tentative D call: TRBD1 (5 bases). The specimen was sorted CD4+, CD8+, or CD8+CD57+ T cells (not recorded which) from PBMCs. The CDR3 protein is CASTSDGGRSAFF. The DNA of the CDR3 is TGTGCCAGCACCTCGGACGGGGGGAGATCCGCTTTCTTT.